This T cell receptor beta chain is from a study of cytomegalovirus exposure and HLA in healthy donors. Whole-study findings and limits: Upon later analysis, HLA-associated TCR beta chains proved more clonally expanded than other, equally common chains. According to an earlier analysis, most TCR beta V segments yielded productive rearrangements about 87% or about 30% of the time. A few V segments could not be told apart, such as TRBV6-2 and TRBV6-3, and were left out.

V lost 0 bases and J lost 4, with 10 bases in between. The CDR3 runs 15 residues. Per germline, CDR1 SGDLS and CDR2 YYNGEE. Both 60 Vbeta primers and 13 Jbeta primers went into the PCR. In the authors' methods: About 10 million shared chains were among around 80 million unique TCR beta chains counted in a later analysis. The repertoire was sequenced with immunoSEQ multiplex PCR; TCRdb's copy has only in-frame clones and lacks some. V and J calls and clone size come straight from that table; D and trimming were deduced from the DNA. The sample contains roughly 110,000 clones, 70% to 75% of which appear only once. Turning to this clone: What it binds is not known.

The sequence derives from a female donor in good health and CMV-seronegative. Sequences were obtained from PBMCs. The gene calls are TRBV9 and TRBJ2-2; no clear D gene. The CDR3 DNA is TGTGCCAGCAGCGTAGCTGCGCTGCGCACCGGGGAGCTGTTTTTT. Its protein is CASSVAALRTGELFF.